This T cell receptor (beta chain) was profiled in a study of blood T cell repertoires in COVID-19. Across the whole study: From the United States, Italy and Spain came samples of acute and convalescent COVID-19. Sample material is recorded as cDNA or gDNA derived from T cells, B-cell-depleted T cells, or PBMCs.

Method: immunoSEQ multiplex PCR; TCRdb's copy keeps in-frame clones and lacks some. The sample holds 350,000 to 450,000 clones; over 75% are singletons and the top ten take less than 2.5%. The V gene's germline CDR1 is KGHSH and CDR2 LQKENI. This CDR3 spans 15 amino acids. Trimming removed 1 base from V and 5 bases from J; junction bases left unmatched: 5. The rearrangement links TRBV18 to TRBJ1-1; 9 bases align to TRBD1. Sequences were obtained from PBMCs or T cells enriched from blood (not recorded which). This TCR came from a middle-aged man in a cohort exposed to, infected with or recovered from COVID-19 (not recorded which). The CDR3 sequence: CASSPLQGAGTEAFF. CDR3 coding DNA: TGTGCCAGCTCACCACTACAGGGGGCTGGAACTGAAGCTTTCTTT. The full variable domain, completed using reference TRBV18 and TRBJ1-1, is NAGVMQNPRHLVRRRGQEARLRCSPMKGHSHVYWYRQLPEEGLKFMVYLQKENIIDESGMPKERFSAEFPKEGPSILRIQQVVRGDSAAYFCASSPLQGAGTEAFFGQGTRLTVV.